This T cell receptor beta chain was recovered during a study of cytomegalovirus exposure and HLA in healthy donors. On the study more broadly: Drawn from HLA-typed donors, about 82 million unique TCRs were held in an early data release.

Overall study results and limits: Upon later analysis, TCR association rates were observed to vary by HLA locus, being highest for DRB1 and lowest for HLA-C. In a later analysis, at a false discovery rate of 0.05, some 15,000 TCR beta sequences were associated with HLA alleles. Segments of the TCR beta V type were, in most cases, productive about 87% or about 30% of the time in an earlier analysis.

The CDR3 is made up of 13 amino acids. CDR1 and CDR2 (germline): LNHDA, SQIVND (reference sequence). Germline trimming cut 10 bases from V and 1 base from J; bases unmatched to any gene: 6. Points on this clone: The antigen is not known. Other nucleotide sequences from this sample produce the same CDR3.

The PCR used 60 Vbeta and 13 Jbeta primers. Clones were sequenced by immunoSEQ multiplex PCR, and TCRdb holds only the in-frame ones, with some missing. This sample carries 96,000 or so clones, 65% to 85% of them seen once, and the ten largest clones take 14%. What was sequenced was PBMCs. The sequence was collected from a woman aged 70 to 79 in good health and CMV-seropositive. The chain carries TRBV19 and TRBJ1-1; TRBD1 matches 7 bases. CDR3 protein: CATNRGRNTEAFF. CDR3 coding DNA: TGTGCCACAAACAGGGGTAGGAACACTGAAGCTTTCTTT.